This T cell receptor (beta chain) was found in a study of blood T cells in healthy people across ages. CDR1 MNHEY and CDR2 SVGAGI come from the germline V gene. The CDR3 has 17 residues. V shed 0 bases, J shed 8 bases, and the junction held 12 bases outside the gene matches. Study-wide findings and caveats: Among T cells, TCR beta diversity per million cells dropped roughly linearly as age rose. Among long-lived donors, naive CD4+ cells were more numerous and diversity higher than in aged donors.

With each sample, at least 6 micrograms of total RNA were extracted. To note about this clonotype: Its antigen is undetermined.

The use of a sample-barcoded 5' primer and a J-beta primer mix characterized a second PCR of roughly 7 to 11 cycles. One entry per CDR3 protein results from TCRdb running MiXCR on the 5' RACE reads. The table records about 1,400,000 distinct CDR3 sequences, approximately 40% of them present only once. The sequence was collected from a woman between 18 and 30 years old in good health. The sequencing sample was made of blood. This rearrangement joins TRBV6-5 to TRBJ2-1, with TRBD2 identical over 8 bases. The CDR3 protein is CASSYSRTSPQYDEQFF. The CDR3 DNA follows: TGTGCCAGCAGTTACTCCCGGACTAGCCCGCAATATGATGAGCAGTTCTTC.